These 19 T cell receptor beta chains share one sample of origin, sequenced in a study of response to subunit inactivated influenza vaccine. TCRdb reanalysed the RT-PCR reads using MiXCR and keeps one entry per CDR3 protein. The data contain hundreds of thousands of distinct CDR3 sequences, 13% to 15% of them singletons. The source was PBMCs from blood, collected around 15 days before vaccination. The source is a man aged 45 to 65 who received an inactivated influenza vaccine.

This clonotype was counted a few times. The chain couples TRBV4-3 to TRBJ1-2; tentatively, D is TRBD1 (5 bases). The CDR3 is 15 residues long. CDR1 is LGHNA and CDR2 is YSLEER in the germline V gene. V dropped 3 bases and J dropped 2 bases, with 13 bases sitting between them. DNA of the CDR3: TGCGCCAGCAGCCAGGTACTGGAGGGGAACTATGGCTACACCTTC. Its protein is CASSQVLEGNYGYTF.

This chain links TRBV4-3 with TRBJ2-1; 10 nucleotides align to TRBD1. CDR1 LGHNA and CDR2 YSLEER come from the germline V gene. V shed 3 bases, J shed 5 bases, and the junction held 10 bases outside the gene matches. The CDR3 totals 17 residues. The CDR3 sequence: CASSHDMTGGAHNEQFF. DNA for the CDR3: TGCGCCAGCAGCCACGACATGACAGGGGGCGCGCACAATGAGCAGTTCTTC.

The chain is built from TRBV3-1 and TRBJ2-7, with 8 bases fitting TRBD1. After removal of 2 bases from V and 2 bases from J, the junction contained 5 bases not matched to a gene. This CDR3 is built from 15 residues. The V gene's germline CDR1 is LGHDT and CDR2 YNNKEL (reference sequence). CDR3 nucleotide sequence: TGTGCCAGCAGCCAAATGACAGGGGAAACCTACGAGCAGTACTTC. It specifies CASSQMTGETYEQYF.

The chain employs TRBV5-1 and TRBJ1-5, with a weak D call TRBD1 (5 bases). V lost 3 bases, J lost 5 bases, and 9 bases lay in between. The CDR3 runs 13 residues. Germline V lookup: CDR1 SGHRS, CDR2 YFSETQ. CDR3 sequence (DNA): TGCGCCAGCAGCTGGGACGGTGATCAGCCCCAGCATTTT. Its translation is CASSWDGDQPQHF. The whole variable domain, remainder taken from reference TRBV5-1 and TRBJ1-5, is KAGVTQTPRYLIKTRGQQVTLSCSPISGHRSVSWYQQTPGQGLQFLFEYFSETQRNKGNFPGRFSGRQFSNSRSEMNVSTLELGDSALYLCASSWDGDQPQHFGDGTRLSIL.

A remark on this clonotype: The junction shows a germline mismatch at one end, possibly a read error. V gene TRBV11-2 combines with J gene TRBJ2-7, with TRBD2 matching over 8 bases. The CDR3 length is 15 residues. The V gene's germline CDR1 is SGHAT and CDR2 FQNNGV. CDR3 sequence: CPSSGGTSGPYEQYF. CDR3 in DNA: TGTCCCAGCAGCGGCGGCACTAGCGGACCTTACGAGCAGTACTTC.

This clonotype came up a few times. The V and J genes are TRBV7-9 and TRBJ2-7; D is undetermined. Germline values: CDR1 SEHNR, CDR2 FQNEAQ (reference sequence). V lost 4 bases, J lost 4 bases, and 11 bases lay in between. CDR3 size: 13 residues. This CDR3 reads CASSSKGAYEQYF. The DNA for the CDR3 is TGTGCCAGCAGCTCGAAGGGCGCTTACGAGCAGTACTTC.

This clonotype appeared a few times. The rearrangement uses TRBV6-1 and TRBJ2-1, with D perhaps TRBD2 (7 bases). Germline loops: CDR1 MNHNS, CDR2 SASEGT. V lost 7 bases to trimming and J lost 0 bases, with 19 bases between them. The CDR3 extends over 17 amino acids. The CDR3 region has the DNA TGTGCCAGCACCCCTCAGGTCCGGGGGGCCTCCTACAATGAGCAGTTCTTC. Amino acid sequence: CASTPQVRGASYNEQFF.

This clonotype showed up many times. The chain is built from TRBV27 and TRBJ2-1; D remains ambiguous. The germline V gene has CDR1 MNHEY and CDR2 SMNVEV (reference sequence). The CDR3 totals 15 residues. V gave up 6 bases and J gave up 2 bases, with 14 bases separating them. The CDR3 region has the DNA TGTGCCAGCAGCGTGGACGGCGGAGCCTACAATGAGCAGTTCTTC. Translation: CASSVDGGAYNEQFF.

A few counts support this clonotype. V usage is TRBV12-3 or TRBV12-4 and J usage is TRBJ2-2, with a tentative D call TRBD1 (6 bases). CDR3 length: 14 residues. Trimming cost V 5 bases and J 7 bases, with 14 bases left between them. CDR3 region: CASSRQDLGGELFF. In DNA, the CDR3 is TGTGCCAGCAGTCGACAGGACTTGGGCGGGGAGCTGTTTTTT.

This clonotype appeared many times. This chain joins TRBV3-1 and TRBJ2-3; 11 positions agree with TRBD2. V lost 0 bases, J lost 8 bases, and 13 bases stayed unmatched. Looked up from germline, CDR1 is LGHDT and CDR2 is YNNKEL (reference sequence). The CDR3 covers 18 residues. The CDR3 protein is CASSQDLLAGVGSGTQYF. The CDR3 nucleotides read TGTGCCAGCAGCCAAGATCTACTAGCGGGAGTGGGGTCTGGTACGCAGTATTTT.

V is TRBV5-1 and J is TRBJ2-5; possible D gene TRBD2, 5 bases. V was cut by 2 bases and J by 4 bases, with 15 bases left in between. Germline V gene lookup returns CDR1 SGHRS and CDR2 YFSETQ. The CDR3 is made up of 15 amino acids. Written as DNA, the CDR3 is TGCGCCAGCAGCTTAGGAGGATTCGAGGGAGAGACCCAGTACTTC. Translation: CASSLGGFEGETQYF.

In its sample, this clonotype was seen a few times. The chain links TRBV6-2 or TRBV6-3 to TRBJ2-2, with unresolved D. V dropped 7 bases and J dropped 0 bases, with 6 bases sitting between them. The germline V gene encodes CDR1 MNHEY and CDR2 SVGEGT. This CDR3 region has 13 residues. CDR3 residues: CASKLSNTGELFF. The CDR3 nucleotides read TGTGCCAGCAAACTATCGAACACCGGGGAGCTGTTTTTT.

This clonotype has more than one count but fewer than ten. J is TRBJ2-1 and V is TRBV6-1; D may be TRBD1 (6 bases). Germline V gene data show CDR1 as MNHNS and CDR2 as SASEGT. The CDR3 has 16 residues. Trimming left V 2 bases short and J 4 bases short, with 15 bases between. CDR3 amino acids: CASSEIRGSGYNEQFF. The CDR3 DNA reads TGTGCCAGCAGTGAAATCAGGGGTTCGGGGTACAATGAGCAGTTCTTC.

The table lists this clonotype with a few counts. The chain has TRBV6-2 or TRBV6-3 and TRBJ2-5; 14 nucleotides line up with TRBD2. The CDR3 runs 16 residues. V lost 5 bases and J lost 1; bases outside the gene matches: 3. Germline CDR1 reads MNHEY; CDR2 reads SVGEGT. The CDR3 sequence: CASSATSGRAQETQYF. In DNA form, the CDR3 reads TGTGCCAGCAGTGCGACTAGCGGGAGGGCCCAAGAGACCCAGTACTTC.

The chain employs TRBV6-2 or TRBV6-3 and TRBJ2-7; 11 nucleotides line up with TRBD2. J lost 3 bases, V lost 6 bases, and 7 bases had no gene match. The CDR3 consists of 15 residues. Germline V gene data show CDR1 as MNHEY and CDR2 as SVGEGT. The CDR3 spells CASSRLAGRGYEQYF. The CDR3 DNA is TGTGCCAGCAGCCGACTAGCGGGAAGGGGCTACGAGCAGTACTTC.

This CDR3 reads CASSYGSARETQYF. CDR3 in DNA: TGTGCCAGCAGTTACGGGAGCGCCCGAGAGACCCAGTACTTC. The chain combines TRBV6-5 with TRBJ2-5, with a weak D call TRBD2 (5 bases). Germline values: CDR1 MNHEY, CDR2 SVGAGI. Trimming left V 2 bases short and J 4 bases short, with 11 bases between. CDR3 length equals 14 residues.

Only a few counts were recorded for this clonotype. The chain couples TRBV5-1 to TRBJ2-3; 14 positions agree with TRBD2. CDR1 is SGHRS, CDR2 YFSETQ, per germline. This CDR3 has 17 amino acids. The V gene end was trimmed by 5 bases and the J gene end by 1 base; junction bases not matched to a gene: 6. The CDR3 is CASSSGLAGAGTDTQYF. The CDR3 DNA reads TGCGCCAGCAGTTCGGGACTAGCGGGAGCTGGCACAGATACGCAGTATTTT.

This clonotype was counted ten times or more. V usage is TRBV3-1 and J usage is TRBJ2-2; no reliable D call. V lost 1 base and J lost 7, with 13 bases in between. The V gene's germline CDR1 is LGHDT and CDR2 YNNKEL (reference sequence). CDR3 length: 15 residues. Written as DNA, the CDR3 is TGTGCCAGCAGCCAAGGATTGGCCTGGGGCGGGGAGCTGTTTTTT. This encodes CASSQGLAWGGELFF.

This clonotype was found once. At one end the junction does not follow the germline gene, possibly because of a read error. In nucleotides, the CDR3 is TGTTCCAGCAGCTTAGCGGGGTTTCGAGGCTACACCTTC. Its protein is CSSSLAGFRGYTF. This chain links TRBV7-9 with TRBJ1-2; D ambiguous. The CDR3 has 13 residues. Germline loops: CDR1 SEHNR, CDR2 FQNEAQ (reference sequence).